This T cell receptor beta chain appears in the sequencing data of a study of cytomegalovirus exposure and HLA in healthy donors. In the study overall: Samples from HLA-typed donors yielded 85 million to 95 million unique TCRs in an early data release.

This clone was seen a handful of times. Its cognate antigen is unknown. Use of 60 Vbeta and 13 Jbeta primers characterized the PCR. Generated by immunoSEQ multiplex PCR, the TCRdb table keeps only in-frame clones and is missing some. The sample shows a few hundred thousand clones, 70% to 90% of them seen only once. Study-level findings and limits: Analysis was carried out at a later point, and it linked a missense DCLRE1C variant to TCR beta V- and J-gene trimming. TRBV6-2, TRBV6-3 and other indistinguishable V segments were excluded. Reportedly, diagnosis of cytomegalovirus status by the classifier showed high specificity and sensitivity.

This CDR3 is 15 amino acids long. Per germline, CDR1 SGHDT and CDR2 YYEEEE. Trimming pared 0 bases from V and 0 bases from J, leaving 10 bases between. The genes are TRBV5-6 and TRBJ2-7; D not certain. This receptor was identified in a woman aged 40 to 50 in good health and CMV-seropositive. Sequenced input: PBMCs. The CDR3 DNA sequence: TGTGCCAGCAGCTTGGGATCACTTTCCTCCTACGAGCAGTACTTC. As protein: CASSLGSLSSYEQYF.